This T cell receptor beta chain comes out of a study of cytomegalovirus exposure and HLA in healthy donors. Broader study findings: In a later analysis, TCR beta V- and J-gene trimming showed a link to a missense DCLRE1C variant.

The PCR was carried out with 60 Vbeta primers and 13 Jbeta primers. The repertoire was sequenced with immunoSEQ multiplex PCR; TCRdb's copy has only in-frame clones and lacks some. The sample yields about 88,000 clones, 70% to 75% seen once. A remark on this clone: Its antigen is still unknown.

Trimming pared 3 bases from V and 2 bases from J, leaving 13 bases between. CDR1 is SEHNR, CDR2 FQNEAQ, per germline (reference sequence). CDR3 length equals 15 residues. The source of this sequence is a woman between 18 and 29 years old in good health and CMV-seropositive. The rearrangement joins TRBV7-9 to TRBJ2-5; TRBD1 is a possible D gene (5 bases). Sequenced material: PBMCs. CDR3 coding DNA: TGTGCCAGCAGCTTGCTCCAGGGTACACAAGAGACCCAGTACTTC. This encodes CASSLLQGTQETQYF.